This passage covers 2 T cell receptor beta chains from one sample sequenced in a study of T-cell memory formation after mild COVID-19 (dated by TCRdb to the early 2020s). The method was 5' RACE. Reads for this sample came from an Illumina NovaSeq 6000. TCRdb cleaned the public reads at Q25 with fastp, built clones with MiXCR and kept in-frame beta chains. Merged by CDR3 protein, the rows form single entries marked with the most common genes and DNA. In this sample the table shows just under 350,000 distinct CDR3 sequences, 10% to 15% of which occur a single time. The ten largest clones take up about a fifth of the sample. Input material: PBMCs or a T cell subset sorted from them (not recorded which). The receptors originated from a man younger than 30 who had mild COVID-19 (a few samples of this study predate the infection). The sample titles of this study are shuffled in the database, so cell type and time point are left out; the donor was told from shared clones.

This clonotype was picked up many times. The rearrangement uses TRBV4-3 and TRBJ2-7; 11 nucleotides agree with TRBD1. The V segment lost 0 bases and the J segment 3 bases; nucleotides outside the gene matches: 1. The CDR3 runs to 15 residues. Germline V gene lookup returns CDR1 LGHNA and CDR2 YSLEER. CDR3: CASSQEGTGGYEQYF. CDR3 DNA: TGCGCCAGCAGCCAAGAGGGGACAGGGGGCTACGAGCAGTACTTC.

This clonotype showed up just a few times. The chain employs TRBV10-3 and TRBJ2-7; D unresolved. V lost 10 bases, J lost 3 bases, and 13 bases lay in between. The CDR3 spans 12 residues. Germline loops: CDR1 ENHRY, CDR2 SYGVKD. The CDR3 DNA reads TGTGCCACCGGACCCTCAGGCTACGAGCAGTACTTC. This gives the protein CATGPSGYEQYF.